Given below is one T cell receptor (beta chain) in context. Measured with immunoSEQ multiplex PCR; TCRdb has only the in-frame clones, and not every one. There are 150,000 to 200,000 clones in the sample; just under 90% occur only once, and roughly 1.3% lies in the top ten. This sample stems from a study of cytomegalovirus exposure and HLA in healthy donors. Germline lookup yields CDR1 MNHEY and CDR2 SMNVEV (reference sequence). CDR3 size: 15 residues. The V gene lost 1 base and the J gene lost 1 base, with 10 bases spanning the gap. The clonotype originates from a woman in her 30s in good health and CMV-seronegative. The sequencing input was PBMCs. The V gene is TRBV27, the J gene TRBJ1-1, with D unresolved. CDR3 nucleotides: TGTGCCAGCAGTTTATATGGGAGAGGGAACACTGAAGCTTTCTTT. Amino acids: CASSLYGRGNTEAFF.